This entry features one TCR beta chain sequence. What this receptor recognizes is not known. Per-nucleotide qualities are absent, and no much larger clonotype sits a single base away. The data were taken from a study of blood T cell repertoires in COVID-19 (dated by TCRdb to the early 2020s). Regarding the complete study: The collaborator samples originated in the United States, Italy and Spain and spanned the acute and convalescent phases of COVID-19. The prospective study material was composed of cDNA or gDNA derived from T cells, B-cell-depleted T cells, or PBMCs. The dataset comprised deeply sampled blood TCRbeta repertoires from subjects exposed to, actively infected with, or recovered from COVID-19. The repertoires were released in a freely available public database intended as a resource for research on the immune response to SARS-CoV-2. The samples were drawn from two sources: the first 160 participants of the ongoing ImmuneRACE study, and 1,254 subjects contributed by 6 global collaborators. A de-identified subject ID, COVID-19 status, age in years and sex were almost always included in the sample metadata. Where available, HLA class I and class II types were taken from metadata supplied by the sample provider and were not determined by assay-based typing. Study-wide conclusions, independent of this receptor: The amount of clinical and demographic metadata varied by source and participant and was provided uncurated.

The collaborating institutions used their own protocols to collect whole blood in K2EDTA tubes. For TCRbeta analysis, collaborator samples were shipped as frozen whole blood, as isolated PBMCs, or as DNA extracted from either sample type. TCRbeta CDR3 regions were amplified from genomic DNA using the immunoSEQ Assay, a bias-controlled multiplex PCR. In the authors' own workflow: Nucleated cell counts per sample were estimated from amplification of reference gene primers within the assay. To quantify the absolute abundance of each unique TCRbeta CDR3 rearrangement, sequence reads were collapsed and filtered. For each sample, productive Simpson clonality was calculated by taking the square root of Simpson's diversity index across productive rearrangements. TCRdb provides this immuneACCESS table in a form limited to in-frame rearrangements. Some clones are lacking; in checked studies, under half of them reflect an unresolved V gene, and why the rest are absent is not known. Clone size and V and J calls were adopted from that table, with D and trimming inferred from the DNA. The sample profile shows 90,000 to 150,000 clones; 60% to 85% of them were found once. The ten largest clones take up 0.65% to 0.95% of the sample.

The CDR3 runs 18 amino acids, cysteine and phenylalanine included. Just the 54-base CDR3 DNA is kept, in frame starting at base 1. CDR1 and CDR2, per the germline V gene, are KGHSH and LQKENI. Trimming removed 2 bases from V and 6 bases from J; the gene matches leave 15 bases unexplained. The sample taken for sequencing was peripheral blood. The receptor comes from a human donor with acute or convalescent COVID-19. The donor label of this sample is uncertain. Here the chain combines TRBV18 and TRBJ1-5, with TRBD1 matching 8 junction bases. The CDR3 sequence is CASSPRNRGSAGGQPQHF. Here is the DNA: TGTGCCAGCTCACCAAGGAACAGGGGGAGTGCTGGGGGTCAGCCCCAGCATTTT.